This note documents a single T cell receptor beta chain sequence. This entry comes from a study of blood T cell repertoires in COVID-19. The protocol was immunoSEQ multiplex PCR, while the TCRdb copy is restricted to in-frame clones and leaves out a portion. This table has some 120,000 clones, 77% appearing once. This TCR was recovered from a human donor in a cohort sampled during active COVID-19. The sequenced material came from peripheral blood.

The CDR3 loop is CATSRDGRGHEQYF. As DNA, the CDR3 is TGTGCCACCAGCAGAGATGGAAGGGGCCACGAGCAGTACTTC. This sequence joins TRBV15 and TRBJ2-7, with D perhaps matching TRBD1 (5 bases). Germline V gene sequence: CDR1 LNHNV, CDR2 YYDKDF (reference sequence). CDR3 length: 14 residues. Trimming pared 0 bases from V and 5 bases from J, leaving 11 bases between.